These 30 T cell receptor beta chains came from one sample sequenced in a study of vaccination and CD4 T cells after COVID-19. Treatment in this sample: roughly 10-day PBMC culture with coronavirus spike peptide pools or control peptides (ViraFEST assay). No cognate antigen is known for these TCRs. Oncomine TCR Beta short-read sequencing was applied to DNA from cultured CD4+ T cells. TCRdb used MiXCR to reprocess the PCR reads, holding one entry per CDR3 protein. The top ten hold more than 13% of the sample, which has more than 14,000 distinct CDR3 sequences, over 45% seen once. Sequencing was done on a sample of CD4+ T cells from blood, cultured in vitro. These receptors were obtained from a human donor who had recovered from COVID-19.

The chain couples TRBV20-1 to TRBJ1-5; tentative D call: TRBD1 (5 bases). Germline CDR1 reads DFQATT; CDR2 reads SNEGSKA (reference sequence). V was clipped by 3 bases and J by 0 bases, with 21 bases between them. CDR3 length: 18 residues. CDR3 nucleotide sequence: TGCAGTGCTAGCCGACGGGACGCGAACTCTTATAGCAATCAGCCCCAGCATTTT. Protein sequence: CSASRRDANSYSNQPQHF.

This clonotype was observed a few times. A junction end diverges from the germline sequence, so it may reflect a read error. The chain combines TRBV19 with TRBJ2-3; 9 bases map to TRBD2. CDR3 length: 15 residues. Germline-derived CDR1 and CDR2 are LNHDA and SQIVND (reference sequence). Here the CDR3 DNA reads TGTGCCAGTAGTAGCCAGGCTAGCGGGATCGGATACGTCGAATTT. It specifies CASSSQASGIGYVEF.

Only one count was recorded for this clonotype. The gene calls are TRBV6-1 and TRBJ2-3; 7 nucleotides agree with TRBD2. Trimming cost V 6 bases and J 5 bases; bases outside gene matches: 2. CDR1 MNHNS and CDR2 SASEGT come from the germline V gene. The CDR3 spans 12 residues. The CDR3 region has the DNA TGTGCCAGCAGGGGGGGGGGAGATACGCAGTATTTT. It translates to CASRGGGDTQYF.

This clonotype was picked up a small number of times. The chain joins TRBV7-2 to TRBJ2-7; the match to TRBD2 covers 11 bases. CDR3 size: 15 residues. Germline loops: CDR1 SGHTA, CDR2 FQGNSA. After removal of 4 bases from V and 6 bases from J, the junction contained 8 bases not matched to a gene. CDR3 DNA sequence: TGTGCCAGCAGCTCGCCTTACCTAGCGGGAGGCGAGCAGTACTTC. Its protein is CASSSPYLAGGEQYF.

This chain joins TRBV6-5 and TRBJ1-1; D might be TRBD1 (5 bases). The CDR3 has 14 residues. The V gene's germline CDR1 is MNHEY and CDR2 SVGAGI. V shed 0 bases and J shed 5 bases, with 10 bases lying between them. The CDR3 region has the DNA TGTGCCAGCAGTTACTCCCTGACAGTTACTGAAGCTTTCTTT. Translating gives CASSYSLTVTEAFF.

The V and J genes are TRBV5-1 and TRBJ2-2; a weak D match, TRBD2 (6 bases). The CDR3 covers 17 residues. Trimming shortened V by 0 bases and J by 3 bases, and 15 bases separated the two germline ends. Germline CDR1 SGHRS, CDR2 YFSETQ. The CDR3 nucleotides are TGCGCCAGCAGCTTGGGTCCGCGGGGATTGGACACCGGGGAGCTGTTTTTT. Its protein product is CASSLGPRGLDTGELFF.

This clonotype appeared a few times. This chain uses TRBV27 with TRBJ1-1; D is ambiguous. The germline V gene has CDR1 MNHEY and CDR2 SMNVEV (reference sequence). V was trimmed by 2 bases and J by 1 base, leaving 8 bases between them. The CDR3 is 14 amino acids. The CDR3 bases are TGTGCCAGCAGTTTAACCCGGGAGAACACTGAAGCTTTCTTT. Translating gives CASSLTRENTEAFF.

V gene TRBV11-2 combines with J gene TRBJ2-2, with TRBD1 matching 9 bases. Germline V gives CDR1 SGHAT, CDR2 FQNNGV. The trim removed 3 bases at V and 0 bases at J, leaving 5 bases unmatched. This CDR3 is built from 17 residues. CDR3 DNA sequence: TGTGCCAGCAGCTTGGGGGACAGGGTCCCGAACACCGGGGAGCTGTTTTTT. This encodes CASSLGDRVPNTGELFF. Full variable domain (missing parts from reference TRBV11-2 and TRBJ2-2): EAGVAQSPRYKIIEKRQSVAFWCNPISGHATLYWYQQILGQGPKLLIQFQNNGVVDDSQLPKDRFSAERLKGVDSTLKIQPAKLEDSAVYLCASSLGDRVPNTGELFFGEGSRLTVL.

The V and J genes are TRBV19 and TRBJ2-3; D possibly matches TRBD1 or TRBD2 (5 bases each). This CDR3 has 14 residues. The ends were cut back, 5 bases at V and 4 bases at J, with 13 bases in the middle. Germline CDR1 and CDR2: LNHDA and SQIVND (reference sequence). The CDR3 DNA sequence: TGTGCCAGTAGTTCGGGGCCGGGCGCAGATACGCAGTATTTT. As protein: CASSSGPGADTQYF.

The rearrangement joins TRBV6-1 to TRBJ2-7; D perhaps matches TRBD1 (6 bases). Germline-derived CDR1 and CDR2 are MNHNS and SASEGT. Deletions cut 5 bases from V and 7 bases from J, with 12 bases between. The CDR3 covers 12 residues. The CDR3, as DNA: TGTGCCAGCAGTCGCGGACAGTTTGAGCAGTACTTC. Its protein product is CASSRGQFEQYF.

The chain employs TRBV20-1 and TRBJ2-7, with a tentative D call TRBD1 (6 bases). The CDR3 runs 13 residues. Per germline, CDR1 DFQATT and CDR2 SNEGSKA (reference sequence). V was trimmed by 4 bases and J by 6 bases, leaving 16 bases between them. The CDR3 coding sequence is TGCAGTGCTACAGTCCCGGGACATCCCGAGCAGTACTTC. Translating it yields CSATVPGHPEQYF.

CDR3 in DNA: TGTGCCAGCAGCTGGGGACCGGGAACTGAAGCTTTCTTT. This sequence encodes CASSWGPGTEAFF. This chain joins TRBV7-8 and TRBJ1-1, with D possibly matching TRBD1 (5 bases). V lost 4 bases and J lost 5, with 11 bases in between. CDR1 and CDR2 from the germline V gene are SGHVS and FQNEAQ. The CDR3 extends over 13 amino acids.

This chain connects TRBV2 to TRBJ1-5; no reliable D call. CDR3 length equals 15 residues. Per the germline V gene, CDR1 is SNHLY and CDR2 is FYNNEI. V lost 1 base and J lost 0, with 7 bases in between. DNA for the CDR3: TGTGCCAGCAGTGAAGAAGAGGGTAGCAATCAGCCCCAGCATTTT. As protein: CASSEEEGSNQPQHF.

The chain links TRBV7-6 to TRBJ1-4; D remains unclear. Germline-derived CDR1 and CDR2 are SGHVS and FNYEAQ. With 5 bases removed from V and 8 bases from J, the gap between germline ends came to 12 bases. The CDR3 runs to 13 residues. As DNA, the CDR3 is TGTGCCAGCAGCGACGGGAGGTGGGAAAAACTGTTTTTT. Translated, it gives CASSDGRWEKLFF.

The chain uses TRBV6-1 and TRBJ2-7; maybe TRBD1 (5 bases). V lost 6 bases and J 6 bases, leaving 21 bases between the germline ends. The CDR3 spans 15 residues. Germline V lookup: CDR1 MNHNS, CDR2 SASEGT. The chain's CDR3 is CASSSPTLETGEQYF. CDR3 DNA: TGTGCCAGCAGCTCTCCAACTCTAGAAACAGGCGAGCAGTACTTC.

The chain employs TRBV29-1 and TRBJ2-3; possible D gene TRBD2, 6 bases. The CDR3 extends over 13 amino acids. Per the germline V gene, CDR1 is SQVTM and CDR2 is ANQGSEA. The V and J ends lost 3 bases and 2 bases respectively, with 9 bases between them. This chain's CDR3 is CSVDSGFTDTQYF. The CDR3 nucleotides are TGCAGCGTTGATAGCGGATTCACAGATACGCAGTATTTT.

Here the CDR3 DNA reads TGTGCCAGTAGTTCGAGGGACAGGGGATCCCCCTACGAGCAGTACTTC. Translation: CASSSRDRGSPYEQYF. The V and J genes are TRBV19 and TRBJ2-7; 10 bases line up with TRBD1. V trimming: 5 bases; J trimming: 2 bases; junction bases outside the gene matches: 9. CDR3 size: 16 residues. Per germline, CDR1 LNHDA and CDR2 SQIVND (reference sequence). The full variable domain, in which reference TRBV19 and TRBJ2-7 provide the parts outside the CDR3, is DGGITQSPKYLFRKEGQNVTLSCEQNLNHDAMYWYRQDPGQGLRLIYYSQIVNDFQKGDIAEGYSVSREKKESFPLTVTSAQKNPTAFYLCASSSRDRGSPYEQYFGPGTRLTVT.

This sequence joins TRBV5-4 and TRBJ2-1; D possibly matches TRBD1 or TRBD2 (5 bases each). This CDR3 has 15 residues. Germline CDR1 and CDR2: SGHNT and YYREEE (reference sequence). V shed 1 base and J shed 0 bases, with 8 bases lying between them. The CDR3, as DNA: TGTGCCAGCAGCTTGAAGGGGACCTCCTACAATGAGCAGTTCTTC. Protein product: CASSLKGTSYNEQFF.

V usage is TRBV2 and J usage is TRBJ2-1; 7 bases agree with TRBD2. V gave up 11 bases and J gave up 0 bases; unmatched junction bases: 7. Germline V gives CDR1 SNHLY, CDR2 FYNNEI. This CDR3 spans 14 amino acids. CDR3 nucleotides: TGTGCCTGCGGACGCGGGAGCTCCTACAATGAGCAGTTCTTC. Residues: CACGRGSSYNEQFF.

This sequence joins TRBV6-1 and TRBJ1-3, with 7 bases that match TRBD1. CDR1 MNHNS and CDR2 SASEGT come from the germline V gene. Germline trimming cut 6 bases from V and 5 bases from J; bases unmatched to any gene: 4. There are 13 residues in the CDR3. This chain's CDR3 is CASSPTGRNTIYF. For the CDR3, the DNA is TGTGCCAGCAGCCCGACAGGGCGAAACACCATATATTTT.

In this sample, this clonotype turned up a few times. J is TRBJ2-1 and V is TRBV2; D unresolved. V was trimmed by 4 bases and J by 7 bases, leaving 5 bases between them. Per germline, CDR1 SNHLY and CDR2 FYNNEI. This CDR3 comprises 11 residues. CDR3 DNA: TGTGCCAGCAGTGCCCAGAATGAGCAGTTCTTC. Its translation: CASSAQNEQFF.

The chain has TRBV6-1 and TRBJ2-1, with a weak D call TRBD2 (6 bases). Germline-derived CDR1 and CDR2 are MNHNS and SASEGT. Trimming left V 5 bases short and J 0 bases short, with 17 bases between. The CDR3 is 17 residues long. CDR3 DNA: TGTGCCAGCAGTCCTGGGACTGGGCCGAGCTCCTACAATGAGCAGTTCTTC. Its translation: CASSPGTGPSSYNEQFF.

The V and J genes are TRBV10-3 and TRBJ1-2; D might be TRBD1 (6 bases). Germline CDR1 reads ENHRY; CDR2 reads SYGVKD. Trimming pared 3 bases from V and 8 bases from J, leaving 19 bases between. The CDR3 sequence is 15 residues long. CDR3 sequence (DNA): TGTGCCATCAGTGATCGACAGGCAACAAAGGGGGGCTACACCTTC. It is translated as CAISDRQATKGGYTF.

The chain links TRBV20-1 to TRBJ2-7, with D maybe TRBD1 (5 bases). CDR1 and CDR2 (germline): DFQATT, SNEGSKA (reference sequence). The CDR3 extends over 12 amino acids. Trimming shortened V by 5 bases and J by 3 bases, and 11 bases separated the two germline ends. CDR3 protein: CSALGEGYEQYF. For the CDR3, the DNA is TGCAGTGCTTTAGGGGAAGGCTACGAGCAGTACTTC.

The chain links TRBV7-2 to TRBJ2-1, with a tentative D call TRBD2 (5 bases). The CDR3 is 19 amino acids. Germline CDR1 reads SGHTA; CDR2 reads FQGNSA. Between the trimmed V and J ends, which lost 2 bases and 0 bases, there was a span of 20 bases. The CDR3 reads CASSLRGLKGGSSYNEQFF. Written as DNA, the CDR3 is TGTGCCAGCAGCTTACGAGGGCTAAAGGGCGGGTCCTCCTACAATGAGCAGTTCTTC.

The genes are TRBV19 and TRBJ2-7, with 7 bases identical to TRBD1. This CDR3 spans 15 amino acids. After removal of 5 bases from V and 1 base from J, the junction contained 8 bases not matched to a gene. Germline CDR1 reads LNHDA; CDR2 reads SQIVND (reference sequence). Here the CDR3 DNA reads TGTGCCAGTAGTGCCTGGGACAGACCGTCCTACGAGCAGTACTTC. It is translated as CASSAWDRPSYEQYF. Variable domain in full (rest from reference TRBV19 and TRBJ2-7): DGGITQSPKYLFRKEGQNVTLSCEQNLNHDAMYWYRQDPGQGLRLIYYSQIVNDFQKGDIAEGYSVSREKKESFPLTVTSAQKNPTAFYLCASSAWDRPSYEQYFGPGTRLTVT.

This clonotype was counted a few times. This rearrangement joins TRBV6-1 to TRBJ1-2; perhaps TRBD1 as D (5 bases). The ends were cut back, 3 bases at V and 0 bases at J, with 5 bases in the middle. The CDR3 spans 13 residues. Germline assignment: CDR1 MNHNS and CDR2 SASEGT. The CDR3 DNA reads TGTGCCAGCAGTGAGACAGCTAACTATGGCTACACCTTC. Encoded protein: CASSETANYGYTF.

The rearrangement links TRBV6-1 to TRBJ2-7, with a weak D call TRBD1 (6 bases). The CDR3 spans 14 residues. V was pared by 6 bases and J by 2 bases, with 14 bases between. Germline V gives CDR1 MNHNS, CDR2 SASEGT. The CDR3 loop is CASRPQGMAYEQYF. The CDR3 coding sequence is TGTGCCAGCAGGCCACAGGGAATGGCCTACGAGCAGTACTTC.

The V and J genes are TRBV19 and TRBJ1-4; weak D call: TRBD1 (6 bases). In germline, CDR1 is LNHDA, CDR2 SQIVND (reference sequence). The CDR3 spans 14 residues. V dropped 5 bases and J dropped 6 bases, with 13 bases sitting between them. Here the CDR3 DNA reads TGTGCCAGTAGTCCCCCCACAGGGTATGAAAAACTGTTTTTT. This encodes CASSPPTGYEKLFF.

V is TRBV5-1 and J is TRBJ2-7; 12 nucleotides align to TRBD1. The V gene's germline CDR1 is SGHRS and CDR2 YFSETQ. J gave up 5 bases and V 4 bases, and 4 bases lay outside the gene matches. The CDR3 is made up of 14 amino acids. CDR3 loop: CASSLGQGANEQYF. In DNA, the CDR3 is TGCGCCAGCAGCCTGGGACAGGGGGCTAACGAGCAGTACTTC.